This TCR beta chain stems from a study of blood T cell repertoires in COVID-19. Study-level information: Researchers got acute and convalescent COVID-19 samples from the United States, Italy and Spain. T cells, B-cell-depleted T cells, or PBMCs supplied cDNA or gDNA.

In the source study's methods: By means of reference gene primer amplification, nucleated cell counts were estimated. Profiled with immunoSEQ multiplex PCR; TCRdb holds only in-frame clones, not every one. V and J calls and clone size follow that table, whereas D and trimming were derived from the DNA. Among about 200,000 clones listed, about 85% were seen once. Germline loops: CDR1 SGHAT, CDR2 FQDESV (reference sequence). The CDR3 covers 14 residues. V lost 5 bases, J lost 4 bases, and 11 bases lay in between. V is TRBV11-1 and J is TRBJ1-4; D gene unclear. The receptor comes from an elderly woman with acute or convalescent COVID-19. Sequencing input: peripheral blood. CDR3 nucleotide sequence: TGTGCCAGCAGCCACCGACTTCTTAATGAAAAACTGTTTTTT. It codes for CASSHRLLNEKLFF.